What follows describes a single T cell receptor beta chain. The sample is drawn from a study of cytomegalovirus exposure and HLA in healthy donors. The protocol was immunoSEQ multiplex PCR, while the TCRdb copy is restricted to in-frame clones and leaves out a portion. The sample shows 150,000 or so clones, about 82% of them seen only once. Germline assignment: CDR1 LNHDA and CDR2 SQIVND (reference sequence). The length of the CDR3 is 14 residues. V dropped 3 bases and J dropped 6 bases, with 13 bases sitting between them. The sequenced material came from PBMCs. The V gene is TRBV19, the J gene TRBJ2-3; tentative D call: TRBD1 (6 bases). This clonotype originated in a human donor in good health. The DNA for the CDR3 is TGTGCCAGTAGTATTTCGGGGACATGGGATACGCAGTATTTT. Its protein is CASSISGTWDTQYF.